The 27 T cell receptor beta chains given below trace back to one sample, sequenced in a study of tumor and adjacent non-tumor tissue in lung cancer. Three rounds of nested PCR, following a modified ARM-PCR protocol, produced the TCRbeta library. Each CDR3 protein is one row after TCRdb ran MiXCR on the multiplex PCR reads. The sample has about 93,000 distinct CDR3 sequences, around 59% seen once. The template was RNA from unsorted bulk tissue. The sequenced material came from lung tumor tissue. All receptors derive from a man in his 70s with non-small cell lung cancer.

This clonotype was detected only a few times. One base away lies a much larger clone, so this may be a sequencing read error. The genes are TRBV21-1 and TRBJ2-7; no DNA check was done on the table's D call, TRBD1. TRBV21-1 is recorded as a pseudogene. There are 13 residues in the CDR3. CDR3 DNA sequence: TGTGCCAGCAGCAACGGGGCACCCTACGAGCAGTACTTC. This encodes CASSNGAPYEQYF.

Comment on this clonotype: No conserved phenylalanine or tryptophan ends this CDR3, so it is likely a read error. The chain carries TRBV6-2 or TRBV6-3 and TRBJ2-3; D remains ambiguous. Germline V lookup: CDR1 MNHEY, CDR2 SVGEGT. This CDR3 spans 17 amino acids. The CDR3 sequence: CASSYLPSRRYTDMQYC. CDR3 DNA sequence: TGTGCCAGCAGTTACCTGCCCTCACGACGTTACACAGATATGCAGTATTGT.

This clonotype was counted at least ten times. V usage is TRBV10-3 and J usage is TRBJ2-1; D is unclear. Germline loops: CDR1 ENHRY, CDR2 SYGVKD. This CDR3 contains 13 residues. Trimming stripped 6 bases from V and 7 bases from J, with 13 bases between. CDR3 loop: CAIRLGNRNEQFF. The CDR3 nucleotides read TGTGCCATCAGGCTAGGTAACCGGAATGAGCAGTTCTTC.

Notes on this clonotype: The junction departs from germline at one end; a sequencing error may be responsible. The V gene is TRBV29-1, the J gene TRBJ1-1, with D unresolved. This CDR3 has 12 residues. Per the germline V gene, CDR1 is SQVTM and CDR2 is ANQGSEA. CDR3 region: CSGKDANTEAFF. The CDR3 region has the DNA TGTAGCGGGAAGGATGCAAACACTGAAGCTTTCTTT.

CDR3 sequence reads: CASSEWNQPQHF. In DNA form, the CDR3 reads TGTGCCAGCAGCGAATGGAATCAGCCCCAGCATTTT. The chain is built from TRBV7-2 and TRBJ1-5; D gene uncertain. The CDR3 is 12 residues long. V was pared by 5 bases and J by 4 bases, with 6 bases between. Germline V CDR1 and CDR2: SGHTA, FQGNSA.

A remark on this clonotype: A much larger clonotype is one base distant, so this may be a read error. DNA of the CDR3: TGTGCCAACAGTGATAGGGGTAGCTCCTACAATGAGCAGTTCTTC. Encoded protein: CANSDRGSSYNEQFF. This chain links TRBV10-3 with TRBJ2-1, with D maybe TRBD1 (5 bases). Germline V gene sequence: CDR1 ENHRY, CDR2 SYGVKD. The CDR3 has 15 amino acids.

With respect to this clonotype: Lacking the conserved final phenylalanine or tryptophan, this CDR3 likely reflects a read error. The rearrangement joins TRBV11-3 to TRBJ2-1; D may be TRBD1 or TRBD2 (6 bases each). Looked up from germline, CDR1 is SGHNT and CDR2 is YENEEA. This CDR3 contains 14 residues. The CDR3 bases are TGTGCCGGCAGTTCCGGGGGCCGTCTCAATGGGCAGTTCATC. Translating gives CAGSSGGRLNGQFI.

The V call is TRBV29-1, the J call TRBJ1-4, with a possible D match to TRBD1 (6 bases). V was cut by 7 bases and J by 7 bases, with 22 bases left in between. Germline V gene lookup returns CDR1 SQVTM and CDR2 ANQGSEA. This CDR3 region has 15 residues. The CDR3, as DNA: TGCAGCGCCGCCATTGGAACAGGGTCGGGTGAAAAACTGTTTTTT. As protein: CSAAIGTGSGEKLFF.

Concerning this clonotype: The conserved closing phenylalanine or tryptophan is absent in this CDR3, likely reflecting a read error. Because the CDR3's place on the DNA is in doubt, the DNA is left out and the CDR3 is given as listed by TCRdb. The J gene is TRBJ2-7, the V gene TRBV4-1; the table gives TRBD2 as D, unverified against the DNA. The CDR3 sequence runs 16 residues, both termini included. CDR1 is MGHRA and CDR2 is YSYEKL in the germline V gene. CDR3 sequence reads: CASSHDRVAGYYEHYL.

Regarding this clonotype: No conserved phenylalanine or tryptophan ends this CDR3, so it is likely a read error. The genes are TRBV11-1 and TRBJ2-5, with 7 bases matching TRBD1. The length of the CDR3 is 15 residues. Germline values: CDR1 SGHAT, CDR2 FQDESV (reference sequence). CDR3 loop: CASSPRDRVFEIQYL. CDR3 nucleotides: TGTGCCAGCAGCCCCCGGGACAGAGTTTTTGAGATCCAGTACTTA.

CDR3: CASSPNSRGDGETQYF. CDR3 bases: TGTGCCAGCAGCCCAAATAGTAGAGGTGACGGAGAGACCCAGTACTTC. J is TRBJ2-5 and V is TRBV12-3 or TRBV12-4; D ambiguous. This CDR3 contains 16 residues. Deletions cut 6 bases from V and 4 bases from J, with 21 bases between.

Turning to this clonotype: An end of the junction differs from the germline gene, which may be a read error. The V and J genes are TRBV11-2 and TRBJ2-5; weak D call: TRBD1 (6 bases). Germline CDR1 SGHAT, CDR2 FQNNGV. The CDR3 length is 15 residues. The CDR3, as DNA: TGTGCCAGCAGCCAACAGCGGACAGTTCGAGAGACGCAGTACTTC. Encoded protein: CASSQQRTVRETQYF.

This rearrangement joins TRBV30 to TRBJ1-6; no reliable D call. Germline V CDR1 and CDR2: GTSNPN, SVGIG (reference sequence). There are 13 residues in the CDR3. V lost 5 bases to trimming and J lost 9 bases, with 14 bases between them. CDR3 coding DNA: TGTGCCTGGTGCCGTGACATGCTTTCACCCCTCCACTTT. Translation: CAWCRDMLSPLHF.

Points on this clonotype: In this CDR3 the conserved last residue, phenylalanine or tryptophan, is missing, so a read error is likely. V usage is TRBV11-2 and J usage is TRBJ2-5; D call uncertain. V was trimmed by 5 bases and J by 4 bases, leaving 8 bases between them. Per germline, CDR1 SGHAT and CDR2 FQNNGV. This CDR3 comprises 12 residues. The CDR3 DNA reads as TGTGCCAGCAGCCGGCAGGCAGAGACCCAGTACCTC. Its protein product is CASSRQAETQYL.

On this clonotype: Germline is not matched at one junction end, which may reflect a read error. V usage is TRBV5-1 and J usage is TRBJ1-1; D is ambiguous. From germline, CDR1 is SGHRS and CDR2 YFSETQ. The CDR3 covers 12 residues. In DNA, the CDR3 is TGTGCCAGCAGCTGGCCGGGAGTTGAGTCTTTCTTT. Residues: CASSWPGVESFF.

On this clonotype itself: At one boundary the junction diverges from the germline segment, which might be a read error. The chain employs TRBV6-5 and TRBJ1-5; D remains ambiguous. This CDR3 comprises 15 residues. Germline CDR1 and CDR2: MNHEY and SVGAGI. CDR3 bases: TGTGCCAGCAGTTACTCAGTTTTGGGGTGTCAGCCCCGGCATTTT. Amino acid sequence: CASSYSVLGCQPRHF.

This clonotype has only one observation. An end of the junction differs from the germline gene, which may be a read error. The DNA of the CDR3 is TGTGCCAGCAGTTCGGGATATAGCACTGATACGCAGTATTTT. Protein product: CASSSGYSTDTQYF. The chain joins TRBV12-3 or TRBV12-4 to TRBJ2-3; D may be TRBD2 (5 bases). This CDR3 comprises 14 residues.

A remark on this clonotype: An end of the junction does not agree with germline; a read error may underlie this. The CDR3 loop is CSVEAPGHFSSYEEYF. DNA of the CDR3: TGCAGCGTTGAAGCTCCGGGACACTTTAGCTCCTACGAGGAGTACTTC. This sequence joins TRBV29-1 and TRBJ2-7, with D possibly being TRBD1 (6 bases). The CDR3 spans 16 residues. Germline CDR1 SQVTM, CDR2 ANQGSEA.

This clonotype has a handful of counts. Lacking the conserved final phenylalanine or tryptophan, this CDR3 likely reflects a read error. This chain links TRBV11-2 with TRBJ2-6, with 8 bases that match TRBD1. CDR3 length equals 18 residues. In germline, CDR1 is SGHAT, CDR2 FQNNGV. Here the CDR3 reads CASSLRGTGISGTNVLTS. In DNA form, the CDR3 reads TGTGCCAGCAGCTTGCGAGGGACAGGAATCTCTGGGACCAACGTCCTGACTTCC.

Comments on this clonotype: A much larger clone lies one base from this, so it may be a read error. The V and J genes are TRBV28 and TRBJ2-7, with D tentatively TRBD1 or TRBD2 (5 bases each). Trimming removed 8 bases at V and 9 bases at J, with 29 bases between. Germline V lookup: CDR1 MDHEN, CDR2 SYDVKM. The CDR3 length is 16 residues. CDR3 region: CASPPSGTVFEVRQYF. The CDR3 DNA sequence: TGTGCCAGCCCCCCCTCAGGGACCGTTTTCGAAGTGAGGCAGTACTTC.

This clonotype was detected many times. The rearrangement links TRBV4-1 to TRBJ1-1, with unresolved D. Trimming took off 1 base at V and 4 bases at J, with 10 bases between the two ends. Germline V gene sequence: CDR1 MGHRA, CDR2 YSYEKL. This CDR3 has 14 amino acids. CDR3 nucleotides: TGCGCCAGCAGCCAAGTTGTGGGGATCACTGAAGCTTTCTTT. Protein product: CASSQVVGITEAFF.

This clonotype was counted once. Because it lacks the conserved phenylalanine or tryptophan at the end, this CDR3 is likely a read error. This sequence joins TRBV11-1 and TRBJ2-5; 11 positions agree with TRBD2. This CDR3 is 15 amino acids long. V gave up 6 bases and J gave up 9 bases; unmatched junction bases: 12. Germline V gene data show CDR1 as SGHAT and CDR2 as FQDESV (reference sequence). CDR3 sequence reads: CASSSTSGGAEAQYL. Here the CDR3 DNA reads TGTGCCAGCAGTTCTACTAGCGGGGGCGCGGAGGCCCAGTACCTC.

As to this clonotype: A much larger clone sits a single nucleotide away, making a read error possible. This chain connects TRBV5-6 to TRBJ2-2; 8 bases map to TRBD2. Germline V gene data show CDR1 as SGHDT and CDR2 as YYEEEE. The CDR3 consists of 17 residues. With 2 bases clipped from V and 1 base from J, the junction kept 7 bases outside the gene matches. The CDR3 DNA reads as TGTGCCAGCAGCTTCATCCGAGCGGGGGTGAACACCGGGGAGCTGTTTTTT. Amino acids: CASSFIRAGVNTGELFF.

The sample holds a few counts of this clonotype. The CDR3 does not close with the conserved phenylalanine or tryptophan, likely indicating a read error. This chain links TRBV11-2 with TRBJ2-5; D might be TRBD1 (6 bases). V lost 5 bases and J lost 11, with 21 bases in between. CDR1 is SGHAT and CDR2 is FQNNGV in the germline V gene. The CDR3 sequence is 14 residues long. The chain's CDR3 is CASSPRQAKEAQYL. CDR3 sequence (DNA): TGTGCCAGCAGCCCTAGACAGGCGAAAGAGGCACAGTACTTA.

This clonotype has ten or more counts. This may stem from a read error, because a much larger clone lies one nucleotide away. The genes are TRBV5-8 and TRBJ1-1; 9 bases fit TRBD1. Germline CDR1 and CDR2: SGHTS and YDEGEE. CDR3 size: 19 residues. The V and J ends lost 5 bases and 9 bases, in that order; junction bases with no gene match: 26. CDR3 nucleotides: TGTGCCAGCAGTCCCGCCCGAGGACAGGGGCGCAGGTGGTACGCTAAAGCTTTCTTT. Protein product: CASSPARGQGRRWYAKAFF. Supplemented by reference TRBV5-8 and TRBJ1-1, the full variable domain reads EAGVTQSPTHLIKTRGQQATLRCSPISGHTSVYWYQQALGLGLQFLLWYDEGEERNRGNFPPRFSGRQFPNYSSELNVNALELEDSALYLCASSPARGQGRRWYAKAFFGQGTRLTVV.

Worth noting for this clonotype: Sequence at one end of the junction differs from germline and may be a read error. V and J are TRBV5-1 and TRBJ2-1; TRBD1 agrees at 9 bases. Per the germline V gene, CDR1 is SGHRS and CDR2 is YFSETQ. There are 16 residues in the CDR3. The CDR3, as DNA: TGCGCCAGCAGCTTGGTGGTGGGACAGGGAGGCGATGAGCACTTCTTC. Amino acids: CASSLVVGQGGDEHFF. The full variable domain, completed using reference TRBV5-1 and TRBJ2-1, is KAGVTQTPRYLIKTRGQQVTLSCSPISGHRSVSWYQQTPGQGLQFLFEYFSETQRNKGNFPGRFSGRQFSNSRSEMNVSTLELGDSALYLCASSLVVGQGGDEHFFGPGTRLTVL.

Turning to this clonotype: At one boundary the junction diverges from the germline segment, which might be a read error. J is TRBJ2-5 and V is TRBV11-1, with 9 bases lining up with TRBD1. Germline V gene data show CDR1 as SGHAT and CDR2 as FQDESV (reference sequence). The length of the CDR3 is 15 residues. CDR3 amino acids: CASSPRDRVFGTQYF. CDR3 bases: TGCGCCAGTAGCCCCCGGGACAGGGTTTTTGGGACCCAGTACTTC.